This T cell receptor (beta chain) was captured in a study of blood T cell repertoires in COVID-19. Study-level information: From the United States, Italy and Spain came samples of acute and convalescent COVID-19.

Data came from immunoSEQ multiplex PCR; TCRdb stores just in-frame clones and leaves some out. The sample consists of a few hundred thousand clones, 70% to 90% of them appearing once. The germline CDR1 and CDR2 sequences are SGHRS and YFSETQ. This CDR3 region has 19 residues. V shed 1 base and J 1 base; nucleotides not matched to a gene: 6. The sample consisted of peripheral blood. The chain combines TRBV5-1 with TRBJ2-6; 12 bases fit TRBD2. The receptor's source is a young woman who had recovered from COVID-19. The CDR3 is CASSLQGLAGRSGANVLTF. DNA for the CDR3: TGCGCCAGCAGCTTGCAGGGACTAGCGGGCCGTTCTGGGGCCAACGTCCTGACTTTC.